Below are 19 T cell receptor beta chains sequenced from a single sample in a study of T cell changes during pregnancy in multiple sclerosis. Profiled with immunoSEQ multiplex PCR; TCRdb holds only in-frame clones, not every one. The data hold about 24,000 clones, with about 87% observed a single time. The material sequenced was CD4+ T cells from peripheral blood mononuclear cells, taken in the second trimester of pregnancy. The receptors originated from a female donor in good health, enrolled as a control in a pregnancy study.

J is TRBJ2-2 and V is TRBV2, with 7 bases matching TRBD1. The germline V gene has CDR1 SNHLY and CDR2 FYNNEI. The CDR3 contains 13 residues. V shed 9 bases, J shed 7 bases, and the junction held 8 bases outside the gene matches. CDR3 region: CARADREGGELFF. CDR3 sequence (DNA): TGTGCCAGAGCCGACAGGGAAGGCGGGGAGCTGTTTTTT.

The CDR3 nucleotides read TGTGCCAGCAGTCCAGACAGGGGGCCCGTCGGTGGCTACACCTTC. Amino acid sequence: CASSPDRGPVGGYTF. The genes are TRBV2 and TRBJ1-2, with 10 bases that match TRBD1. Looked up from germline, CDR1 is SNHLY and CDR2 is FYNNEI. This CDR3 is built from 15 residues. Losses at the gene ends were 5 bases for V and 7 bases for J; bases not matched to a gene: 10.

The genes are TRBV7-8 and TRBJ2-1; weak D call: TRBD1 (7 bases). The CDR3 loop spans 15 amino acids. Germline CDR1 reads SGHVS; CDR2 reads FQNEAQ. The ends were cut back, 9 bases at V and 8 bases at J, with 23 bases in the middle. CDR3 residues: CASSSAGQSSHEQFF. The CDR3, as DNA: TGTGCCAGTTCATCGGCGGGACAGTCAAGCCATGAGCAGTTCTTC.

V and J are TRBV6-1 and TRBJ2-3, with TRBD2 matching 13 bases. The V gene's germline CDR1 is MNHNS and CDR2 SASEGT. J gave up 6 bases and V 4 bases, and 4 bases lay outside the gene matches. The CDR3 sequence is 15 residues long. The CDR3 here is CASSGLAGGSDTQYF. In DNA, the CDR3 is TGTGCCAGCAGTGGACTAGCGGGGGGATCGGATACGCAGTATTTT.

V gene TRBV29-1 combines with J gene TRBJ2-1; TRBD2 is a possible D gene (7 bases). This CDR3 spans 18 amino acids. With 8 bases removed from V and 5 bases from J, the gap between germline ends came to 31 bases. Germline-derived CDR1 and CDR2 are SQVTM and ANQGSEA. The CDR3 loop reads CSLRGETGPGTTDNEQFF. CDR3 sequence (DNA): TGCAGCCTCCGGGGGGAGACAGGCCCCGGGACTACCGACAATGAGCAGTTCTTC.

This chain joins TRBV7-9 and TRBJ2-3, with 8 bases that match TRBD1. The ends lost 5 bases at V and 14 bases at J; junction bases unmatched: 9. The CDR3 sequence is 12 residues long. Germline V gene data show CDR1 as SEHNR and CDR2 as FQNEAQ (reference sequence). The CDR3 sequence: CASSPGGPQGYF. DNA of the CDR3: TGTGCCAGCAGCCCAGGGGGCCCTCAGGGGTATTTT.

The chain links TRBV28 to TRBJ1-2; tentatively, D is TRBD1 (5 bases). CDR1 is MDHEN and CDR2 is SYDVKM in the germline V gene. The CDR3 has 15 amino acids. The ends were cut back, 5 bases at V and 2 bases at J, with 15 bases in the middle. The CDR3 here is CASSRPGGGNYGYTF. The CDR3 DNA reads TGTGCCAGCAGTCGCCCTGGGGGGGGGAACTATGGCTACACCTTC.

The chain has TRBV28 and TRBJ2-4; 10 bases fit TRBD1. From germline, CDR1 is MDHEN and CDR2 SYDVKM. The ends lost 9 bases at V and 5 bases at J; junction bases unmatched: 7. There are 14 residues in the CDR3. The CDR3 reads CASSKTGGQNIQYF. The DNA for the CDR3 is TGTGCCAGTTCGAAGACAGGGGGCCAAAACATTCAGTACTTC. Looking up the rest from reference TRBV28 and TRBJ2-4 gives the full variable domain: DVKVTQSSRYLVKRTGEKVFLECVQDMDHENMFWYRQDPGLGLRLIYFSYDVKMKEKGDIPEGYSVSREKKERFSLILESASTNQTSMYLCASSKTGGQNIQYFGAGTRLSVL.

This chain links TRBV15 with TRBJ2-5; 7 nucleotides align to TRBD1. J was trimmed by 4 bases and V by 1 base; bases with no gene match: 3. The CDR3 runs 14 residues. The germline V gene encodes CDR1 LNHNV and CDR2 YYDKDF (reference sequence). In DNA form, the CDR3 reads TGTGCCACCAGCAGAGGAAACAGGGGAGAGACCCAGTACTTC. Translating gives CATSRGNRGETQYF.

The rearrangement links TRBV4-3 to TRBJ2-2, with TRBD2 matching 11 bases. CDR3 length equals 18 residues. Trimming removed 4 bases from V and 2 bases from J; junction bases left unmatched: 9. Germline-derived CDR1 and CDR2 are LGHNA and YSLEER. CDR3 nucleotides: TGCGCCAGCAGCCTAGGGGCTAGCGGGGGGATAAACACCGGGGAGCTGTTTTTT. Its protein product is CASSLGASGGINTGELFF.

The CDR3 DNA reads TGTGCCAGCAGTTTATGGGGGGACAGGTACACTGAAGCTTTCTTT. Amino acids: CASSLWGDRYTEAFF. The chain couples TRBV28 to TRBJ1-1; 8 nucleotides match TRBD1. Losses at the gene ends were 0 bases for V and 3 bases for J; bases not matched to a gene: 3. The germline V gene encodes CDR1 MDHEN and CDR2 SYDVKM. The CDR3 spans 15 residues.

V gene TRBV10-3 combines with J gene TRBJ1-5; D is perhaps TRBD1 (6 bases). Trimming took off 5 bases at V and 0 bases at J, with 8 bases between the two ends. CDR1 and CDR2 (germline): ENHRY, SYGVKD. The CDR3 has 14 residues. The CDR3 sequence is CAISWTDSNQPQHF. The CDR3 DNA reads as TGTGCCATCAGTTGGACAGATAGCAATCAGCCCCAGCATTTT.

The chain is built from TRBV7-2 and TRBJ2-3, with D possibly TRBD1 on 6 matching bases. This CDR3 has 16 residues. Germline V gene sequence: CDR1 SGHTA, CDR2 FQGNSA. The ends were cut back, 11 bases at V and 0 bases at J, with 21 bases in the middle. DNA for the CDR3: TGTGCCGCCGTAAACAGGGAAACCACTAGCACAGATACGCAGTATTTT. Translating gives CAAVNRETTSTDTQYF.

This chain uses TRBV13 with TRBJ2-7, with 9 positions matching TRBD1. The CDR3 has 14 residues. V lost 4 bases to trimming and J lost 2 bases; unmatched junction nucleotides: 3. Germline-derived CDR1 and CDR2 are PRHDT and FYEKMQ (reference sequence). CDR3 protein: CASSWRDRAYEQYF. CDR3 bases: TGTGCCAGCAGCTGGCGGGACAGGGCCTACGAGCAGTACTTC.

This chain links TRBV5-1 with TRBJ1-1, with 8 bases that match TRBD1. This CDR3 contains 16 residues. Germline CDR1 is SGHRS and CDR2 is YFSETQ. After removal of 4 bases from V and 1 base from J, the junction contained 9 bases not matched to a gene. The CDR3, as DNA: TGCGCCAGCAGCCTAGCCGCAGGGGGCGGGAACACTGAAGCTTTCTTT. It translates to CASSLAAGGGNTEAFF.

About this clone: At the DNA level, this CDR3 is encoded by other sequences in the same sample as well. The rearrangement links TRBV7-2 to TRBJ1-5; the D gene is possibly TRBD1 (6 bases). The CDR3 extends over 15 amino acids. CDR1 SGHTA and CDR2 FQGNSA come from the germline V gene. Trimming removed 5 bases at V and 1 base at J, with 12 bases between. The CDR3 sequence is CASSLTQGSNQPQHF. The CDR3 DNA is TGTGCCAGCAGCCTCACACAGGGCAGCAATCAGCCCCAGCATTTT.

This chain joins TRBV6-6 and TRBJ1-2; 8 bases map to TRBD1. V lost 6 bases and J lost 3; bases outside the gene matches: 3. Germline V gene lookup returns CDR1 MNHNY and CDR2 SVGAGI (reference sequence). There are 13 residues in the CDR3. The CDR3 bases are TGTGCCAGCAGCTTGGACAGGGACTATGGCTACACCTTC. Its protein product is CASSLDRDYGYTF.

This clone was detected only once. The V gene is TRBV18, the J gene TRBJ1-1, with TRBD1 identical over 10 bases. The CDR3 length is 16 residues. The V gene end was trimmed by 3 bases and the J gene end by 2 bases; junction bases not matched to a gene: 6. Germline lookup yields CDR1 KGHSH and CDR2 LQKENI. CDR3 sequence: CASSPPGQGTNTEAFF. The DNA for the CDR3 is TGTGCCAGCTCACCCCCGGGACAGGGGACAAACACTGAAGCTTTCTTT.

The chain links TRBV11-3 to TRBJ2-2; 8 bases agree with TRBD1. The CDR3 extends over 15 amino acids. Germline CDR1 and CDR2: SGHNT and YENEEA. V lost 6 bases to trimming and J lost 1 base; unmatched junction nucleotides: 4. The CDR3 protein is CASRAGGMNTGELFF. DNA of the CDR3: TGTGCCAGCAGGGCAGGGGGCATGAACACCGGGGAGCTGTTTTTT.